This T cell receptor beta chain was sequenced for a study of sequential checkpoint blockade in melanoma. Study context: Randomization was 1:1 between first-line nivolumab→ipilimumab and ipilimumab→nivolumab.

Using immunoSEQ multiplex PCR, the repertoire was profiled, and TCRdb retains in-frame clones only, with some absent. The sample carries some 9,300 clones, about 80% recorded once. CDR3 length: 12 amino acids. With 4 bases removed from V and 7 bases from J, the gap between germline ends came to 8 bases. Germline assignment: CDR1 SGDLS and CDR2 YYNGEE. Treatment defined: randomized to nivolumab then ipilimumab (arm A) or the reverse (arm B). The receptor comes from a human donor with melanoma. The chain uses TRBV9 and TRBJ1-4; no reliable D call. The material sequenced was CD8+ T cells sorted from blood (inferred from file names), taken from a patient given nivolumab and ipilimumab in sequence. The CDR3 DNA follows: TGTGCCAGCAGCTCCGGCGGTGAAAAACTGTTTTTT. It specifies CASSSGGEKLFF.